This TCR beta chain was recorded in a study of T cells in Graves' hyperthyroidism and ophthalmopathy. Using RNA transcripts as the source, TCR beta CDR3 regions were amplified. Researchers ran a first-round RT-PCR on the TCR CDR3 using the HTBI primer set. TCRdb called the multiplex PCR reads again in MiXCR, with one record for every CDR3 protein. There are around 440,000 distinct CDR3 sequences in the sample; about a sixth occur only once, and 7.5% to 8% lies in the top ten. The table lists this clonotype with many counts. Antigen specificity is unknown. Based on clinical symptoms, serum thyroxine and TRAb, thyroid ultrasound and orbital computed tomography, diagnoses were reached. Study results and limitations: Most thyroid-expanded clonotypes above 0.001 were also found in blood.

The origin of this receptor is a woman in her late teens or twenties with Graves' hyperthyroidism. Sequencing used blood.

CDR3: CSALLAGVTDTQYF. CDR3 coding DNA: TGCAGTGCTTTACTAGCGGGAGTAACAGATACGCAGTATTTT. The chain joins TRBV20-1 to TRBJ2-3, with 11 bases that match TRBD2. With V trimmed by 5 bases and J by 3 bases, 4 bases remained unmatched. The CDR3 runs to 14 residues. The V gene's germline CDR1 is DFQATT and CDR2 SNEGSKA (reference sequence).